The 27 T cell receptor beta chains presented below share a single source sample, sequenced in a study of blood T cell repertoires in COVID-19. Using immunoSEQ multiplex PCR, the repertoire was profiled, and TCRdb retains in-frame clones only, with some absent. The sample records about 460,000 clones, 70% to 90% being singletons. The specimen was PBMCs or T cells enriched from blood (not recorded which). The receptor set was obtained from a woman aged 60-75 years who had recovered from COVID-19.

V is TRBV28 and J is TRBJ1-3, with D possibly TRBD1 on 5 matching bases. Germline lookup yields CDR1 MDHEN and CDR2 SYDVKM. The V gene lost 5 bases and the J gene lost 0 bases, with 20 bases spanning the gap. The CDR3 covers 18 residues. The CDR3 DNA reads TGTGCCAGCAGTCCCGACAGCCACTACTACTACTCTGGAAACACCATATATTTT. Its protein is CASSPDSHYYYSGNTIYF.

The genes are TRBV5-6 and TRBJ1-2, with D perhaps TRBD1 (6 bases). The CDR3 is made up of 12 amino acids. The germline gives CDR1 SGHDT, CDR2 YYEEEE. Trimming cost V 5 bases and J 7 bases, with 12 bases left between them. Here the CDR3 DNA reads TGTGCCAGCAGTGTTGGACAGATTGGCTACACCTTC. This translates into CASSVGQIGYTF.

The chain uses TRBV10-3 and TRBJ2-2; TRBD2 matches at 15 bases. After removal of 5 bases from V and 7 bases from J, the junction contained 8 bases not matched to a gene. CDR1 and CDR2 from the germline V gene are ENHRY and SYGVKD. CDR3 size: 17 residues. The CDR3 DNA follows: TGTGCCATCAGTCACGGACTAGCGGGGGGGCAGGACGGGGAGCTGTTTTTT. It translates to CAISHGLAGGQDGELFF.

The J gene is TRBJ1-1, the V gene TRBV25-1, with TRBD1 identical over 7 bases. Germline CDR1 is MGHDK and CDR2 is SYGVNS. J was trimmed by 9 bases and V by 2 bases; bases with no gene match: 6. The CDR3 has 13 residues. This CDR3 reads CASSEGGTVKAFF. The CDR3 DNA reads as TGTGCCAGCAGTGAAGGCGGGACAGTCAAAGCTTTCTTT.

The genes are TRBV6-5 and TRBJ1-5; 7 bases are a match to TRBD1. Germline CDR1 reads MNHEY; CDR2 reads SVGAGI. The CDR3 sequence is 14 residues long. V dropped 4 bases and J dropped 2; count of bases not matched to a gene: 2. The CDR3 DNA follows: TGTGCCAGCAGTTTTGGACAGGGCAATCAGCCCCAGCATTTT. Its translation: CASSFGQGNQPQHF.

The rearrangement uses TRBV30 and TRBJ1-1; D perhaps matches TRBD1 (6 bases). Germline V lookup: CDR1 GTSNPN, CDR2 SVGIG (reference sequence). V was clipped by 2 bases and J by 2 bases, with 18 bases between them. The CDR3 has 16 residues. The CDR3 is CAWSLGPSGDNTEAFF. CDR3 DNA sequence: TGTGCCTGGAGTTTAGGGCCTTCAGGGGATAACACTGAAGCTTTCTTT.

This sequence joins TRBV11-3 and TRBJ1-2; 7 nucleotides agree with TRBD1. The germline V gene encodes CDR1 SGHNT and CDR2 YENEEA. CDR3 size: 15 residues. The ends lost 5 bases at V and 5 bases at J; junction bases unmatched: 11. CDR3 protein: CASSQPTGLMYGYTF. CDR3 coding DNA: TGTGCCAGCAGCCAACCGACAGGGCTGATGTATGGCTACACCTTC.

This rearrangement joins TRBV25-1 to TRBJ2-3; 7 nucleotides match TRBD2. Germline values: CDR1 MGHDK, CDR2 SYGVNS. This CDR3 contains 15 residues. V gave up 4 bases and J gave up 2 bases; unmatched junction bases: 6. The CDR3 nucleotides read TGTGCCAGCAGTGGAAGCGGGGATTTCACAGATACGCAGTATTTT. This sequence encodes CASSGSGDFTDTQYF.

This chain uses TRBV7-8 with TRBJ1-1; 7 positions match TRBD1. Germline V CDR1 and CDR2: SGHVS, FQNEAQ. After removal of 5 bases from V and 11 bases from J, the junction contained 8 bases not matched to a gene. The CDR3 is made up of 12 amino acids. The CDR3 DNA reads as TGTGCCAGCAGCCAGGAGGGGGCGAGGGCTTTCTTT. It encodes CASSQEGARAFF.

The chain recombines TRBV30 with TRBJ2-3, with TRBD1 identical over 7 bases. Germline CDR1 is GTSNPN and CDR2 is SVGIG (reference sequence). The V segment lost 8 bases and the J segment 0 bases; nucleotides outside the gene matches: 5. The CDR3 sequence is 13 residues long. The CDR3 region has the DNA TGTGCCGCTACGGGACAGAGCACAGATACGCAGTATTTT. As protein: CAATGQSTDTQYF.

The V gene is TRBV18, the J gene TRBJ1-6; D might be TRBD1 (5 bases). The CDR3 is made up of 15 amino acids. Germline V gene lookup returns CDR1 KGHSH and CDR2 LQKENI. Trimming stripped 3 bases from V and 1 base from J, with 7 bases between. As DNA, the CDR3 is TGTGCCAGCTCACCGGGGGGATCCTATAATTCACCCCTCCACTTT. Translated: CASSPGGSYNSPLHF.

The chain couples TRBV5-1 to TRBJ1-4, with D tentatively TRBD1 (5 bases). Germline loops: CDR1 SGHRS, CDR2 YFSETQ. The V end lost 4 bases, the J end lost 0 bases, and 16 bases lay between the germline ends. The CDR3 covers 17 residues. The chain's CDR3 is CASSPGGGLATNEKLFF. CDR3 nucleotide sequence: TGCGCCAGCAGCCCGGGGGGTGGTTTGGCAACTAATGAAAAACTGTTTTTT.

Regarding this clone: At the DNA level, this CDR3 is encoded by other sequences in the same sample as well. This chain uses TRBV3-1 (or the pseudogene TRBV3-2) with TRBJ1-1; D might be TRBD1 (5 bases). The CDR3 covers 15 residues. V was cut by 0 bases and J by 1 base, with 9 bases left in between. Germline values: CDR1 LGHDT, CDR2 YNNKEL (reference sequence). The CDR3 nucleotides are TGTGCCAGCAGCCAAGAAGGGGCAGGGAACACTGAAGCTTTCTTT. This sequence encodes CASSQEGAGNTEAFF.

The chain joins TRBV6-6 to TRBJ1-2; tentative D call: TRBD1 (6 bases). The germline gives CDR1 MNHNY, CDR2 SVGAGI (reference sequence). Trimming removed 4 bases at V and 0 bases at J, with 9 bases between. The CDR3 contains 14 residues. The CDR3 region is CASSSWTANYGYTF. The CDR3 DNA sequence: TGTGCCAGCAGTTCCTGGACAGCTAACTATGGCTACACCTTC.

This rearrangement joins TRBV6-1 to TRBJ1-2; tentative D call: TRBD1 (5 bases). This CDR3 contains 15 residues. Germline-derived CDR1 and CDR2 are MNHNS and SASEGT. Trimming shortened V by 3 bases and J by 2 bases, and 13 bases separated the two germline ends. CDR3 residues: CASSDPLTDNYGYTF. CDR3 bases: TGTGCCAGCAGTGACCCCCTGACAGACAACTATGGCTACACCTTC.

The chain uses TRBV6-5 and TRBJ2-1; 8 bases align to TRBD2. The V segment lost 2 bases and the J segment 6 bases; nucleotides outside the gene matches: 9. The V gene's germline CDR1 is MNHEY and CDR2 SVGAGI. The CDR3 has 16 amino acids. CDR3 nucleotide sequence: TGTGCCAGCAGTTACGGTCGGGGGGGGATCTCCAATGAGCAGTTCTTC. This translates into CASSYGRGGISNEQFF.

Ten or more counts support this clone. V and J are TRBV28 and TRBJ1-5; 7 bases line up with TRBD1. Germline CDR1 MDHEN, CDR2 SYDVKM. The CDR3 is made up of 16 amino acids. V shed 2 bases and J 5 bases; nucleotides not matched to a gene: 9. CDR3 sequence reads: CASSLTAGTAYQPQHF. In DNA, the CDR3 is TGTGCCAGCAGTTTAACCGCAGGGACAGCTTATCAGCCCCAGCATTTT.

The rearrangement links TRBV3-1 (or the pseudogene TRBV3-2) to TRBJ1-1; TRBD1 agrees at 7 bases. CDR3 size: 15 residues. Trimming took 0 bases from V and 1 from J; bases not matched to a gene: 2. Germline V gene lookup returns CDR1 LGHDT and CDR2 YNNKEL (reference sequence). The CDR3, as DNA: TGTGCCAGCAGCCAAGAGCAGGGGGGGAACACTGAAGCTTTCTTT. Translating it yields CASSQEQGGNTEAFF.

A few counts support this clone. V and J are TRBV4-1 and TRBJ1-5; no reliable D call. CDR1 is MGHRA, CDR2 YSYEKL, per germline. The CDR3 loop spans 16 amino acids. The V and J ends lost 0 bases and 0 bases respectively, with 9 bases between them. The CDR3 reads CASSQDDTDSNQPQHF. CDR3 coding DNA: TGCGCCAGCAGCCAAGATGACACAGATAGCAATCAGCCCCAGCATTTT.

V and J are TRBV27 and TRBJ2-2; 8 nucleotides match TRBD2. The CDR3 is 17 amino acids. Germline lookup yields CDR1 MNHEY and CDR2 SMNVEV (reference sequence). Unmatched junction bases numbered 10, after V lost 7 bases and J lost 0 bases. CDR3 loop: CASTGGVLLANTGELFF. CDR3 DNA sequence: TGTGCCAGCACCGGGGGGGTCCTGCTCGCGAACACCGGGGAGCTGTTTTTT.

The chain recombines TRBV2 with TRBJ2-3; D is unresolved. This CDR3 spans 16 amino acids. V was pared by 2 bases and J by 0 bases, with 12 bases between. Germline-derived CDR1 and CDR2 are SNHLY and FYNNEI. CDR3 sequence reads: CASSESPAVSTDTQYF. The CDR3 DNA follows: TGTGCCAGCAGTGAATCGCCGGCGGTTAGCACAGATACGCAGTATTTT. The full variable domain, rest sourced from reference TRBV2 and TRBJ2-3, is EPEVTQTPSHQVTQMGQEVILRCVPISNHLYFYWYRQILGQKVEFLVSFYNNEISEKSEIFDDQFSVERPDGSNFTLKIRSTKLEDSAMYFCASSESPAVSTDTQYFGPGTRLTVL.

The chain uses TRBV6-5 and TRBJ1-5; D is undetermined. This CDR3 is 13 amino acids long. V lost 0 bases, J lost 6 bases, and 6 bases lay in between. The germline V gene encodes CDR1 MNHEY and CDR2 SVGAGI. CDR3 in amino acids: CASSYSSGQPQHF. The CDR3 coding sequence is TGTGCCAGCAGTTACTCGTCAGGTCAGCCCCAGCATTTT.

The chain employs TRBV24-1 and TRBJ1-2, with no clear D. The V gene lost 5 bases and the J gene lost 4 bases, with 7 bases spanning the gap. The CDR3 has 12 residues. Germline V gene sequence: CDR1 KGHDR, CDR2 SFDVKD. As DNA, the CDR3 is TGTGCCACCAGTGGTGGCCGCTATGGCTACACCTTC. It specifies CATSGGRYGYTF.

The rearrangement links TRBV6-6 to TRBJ1-3; unclear D gene. Trimming shortened V by 1 base and J by 6 bases, and 4 bases separated the two germline ends. Germline lookup yields CDR1 MNHNY and CDR2 SVGAGI (reference sequence). This CDR3 comprises 12 residues. The CDR3 reads CASSYLLNTIYF. The CDR3 DNA reads as TGTGCCAGCAGTTACTTATTAAACACCATATATTTT.

This chain's CDR3 is CASSPPSAGVTDTQYF. CDR3 DNA: TGTGCCAGCTCACCACCTTCAGCGGGAGTCACAGATACGCAGTATTTT. This chain links TRBV18 with TRBJ2-3; 8 bases align to TRBD2. The germline V gene has CDR1 KGHSH and CDR2 LQKENI. The CDR3 totals 16 residues. The trim removed 0 bases at V and 2 bases at J, leaving 4 bases unmatched.

The genes are TRBV7-8 and TRBJ1-2; D gene unclear. Germline assignment: CDR1 SGHVS and CDR2 FQNEAQ. The CDR3 runs 13 residues. V dropped 3 bases and J dropped 2 bases, with 7 bases sitting between them. CDR3 nucleotides: TGTGCCAGCAGCTTTGGCCAGAACTATGGCTACACCTTC. Its translation: CASSFGQNYGYTF.

V gene TRBV5-8 combines with J gene TRBJ1-4; no firm D call. Germline CDR1 is SGHTS and CDR2 is YDEGEE. There are 16 residues in the CDR3. Trimming removed 2 bases at V and 8 bases at J, with 19 bases between. The CDR3 loop is CASSFSVGSLGEKLFF. DNA for the CDR3: TGTGCCAGCAGCTTTTCGGTTGGGAGTTTGGGGGAAAAACTGTTTTTT.